A selection of T cell receptor beta chains follows, all from one sample in a study of cytomegalovirus exposure and HLA in healthy donors. TCRdb keeps only in-frame clones here, not all; method: immunoSEQ multiplex PCR. The data hold about 360,000 clones, with more than 80% observed a single time. Input material: PBMCs. Source of these receptors: a woman in her late teens or twenties in good health and CMV-seronegative. CDR3s include the opening cysteine and the closing phenylalanine or tryptophan.

j_call v_call cdr3_aa
TRBJ1-6 TRBV30 CAWSLSLNSPLHF
TRBJ2-5 TRBV28 CASRVAGGPSETQYF
TRBJ2-7 TRBV25-1 CASSEFMLGGHEQYF
TRBJ2-7 TRBV2 CASSDIAGPYEQYF
TRBJ2-7 TRBV25-1 CASRLGGYEQYF
TRBJ2-1 TRBV25-1 CASSELKRGYNEQFF
TRBJ1-2 TRBV6-5 CASSYNSFNYGYTF
TRBJ1-4 TRBV19 CASHEGGATNEKLFF
TRBJ2-1 TRBV11-2 CASSRQGPGNEQFF
TRBJ2-3 TRBV29-1 CSVEGQGRSTDTQYF
TRBJ1-2 TRBV6-5 CASSYSGARGYTF
TRBJ1-2 TRBV5-8 CASTLAPSGGYTF
TRBJ2-3 TRBV2 CASGLRGGSTDTQYF
TRBJ2-7 TRBV27 CASYYEQYF
TRBJ2-5 TRBV18 CASSHGQSQETQYF
TRBJ1-2 TRBV5-5 CASSLEGADYGYTF
TRBJ1-3 TRBV30 CAWSVRLSAATGNTIYF
TRBJ1-2 TRBV14 CASSTTGWNYGYTF
TRBJ2-1 TRBV18 CASSPIAYSPGSYNEQFF
TRBJ2-3 TRBV19 CASSIAAGVRDTQYF
TRBJ2-2 TRBV9 CASSGWTGSYSSGGHTGELFF
TRBJ2-7 TRBV18 CASSQPAAASYEQYF
TRBJ2-7 TRBV6-1 CASSVGREGHGEQYF
TRBJ1-1 TRBV6-6 CASSHDRPGTEAFF
TRBJ2-3 TRBV7-9 CASSSRPLEGVYF
TRBJ2-5 TRBV6-1 CASSEGTGFQETQYF
TRBJ1-2 TRBV27 CASSLFGGQGVYGYTF
TRBJ2-5 TRBV6-5 CASSPGQETQYF
TRBJ2-3 TRBV5-4 CASSFRGSLSTDTQYF
TRBJ2-5 TRBV29-1 CSVLRGSGGRGQETQYF
TRBJ2-6 TRBV10-3 CAIRRQGSGANVLTF
TRBJ1-1 TRBV28 CASSIRAGGVYTEAFF
TRBJ2-1 TRBV25-1 CASSANSGKYNEQFF
TRBJ2-3 TRBV2 CASRESRDFYF
TRBJ2-5 TRBV15 CATTRGAGETQYF
TRBJ2-1 TRBV4-2 CASSPTSGAYNEQFF
TRBJ1-1 TRBV15 CATSRDSSGYTEAFF
TRBJ2-7 TRBV27 CASSLLTGGGSYEQYF
TRBJ2-3 TRBV9 CASSVGKIGGTQYF
TRBJ2-5 TRBV6-6 CASGREETQYF
TRBJ2-7 TRBV9 CASSPRGHRGYEQYF
TRBJ2-7 TRBV25-1 CASSEYGQGVRYEQYF
TRBJ2-5 TRBV27 CASSPEPGLAYQETQYF
TRBJ2-3 TRBV2 CASSRTSSTDTQYF
TRBJ1-2 TRBV5-6 CASSRFQGFPNYGYTF
TRBJ2-5 TRBV7-9 CASSIRQGSMETQYF
TRBJ1-6 TRBV11-2 CASSLGATGRNSPLHF
TRBJ2-2 TRBV10-3 CATAEGTGELFF
TRBJ2-1 TRBV6-4 CASSDSGNNEQFF
TRBJ2-1 TRBV7-9 CASSFDREYNEQFF
TRBJ2-7 TRBV6-1 CASSLTSYEQYF
TRBJ2-7 TRBV13 CASSAPWGDPYEQYF
TRBJ2-7 TRBV2 CASSDSTAYEQYF
TRBJ2-6 TRBV15 CATSRDPSGANVLTF
TRBJ1-2 TRBV6-1 CASSSIRQNYGYTF
TRBJ1-1 TRBV5-1 CASSLGQGADNTEAFF